This TCR beta chain was documented in a study of cytomegalovirus exposure and HLA in healthy donors. Notes on the study in general: As a later analysis revealed, the rate of TCR association differed by HLA locus, with DRB1 most and HLA-C fewest. In an earlier analysis, most TCR beta V segments were productive about 87% or about 30% of the time.

On this clone itself: Its target is not known.

The PCR ran on 60 Vbeta and 13 Jbeta primers. Using immunoSEQ multiplex PCR, the repertoire was profiled, and TCRdb retains in-frame clones only, with some absent. The sample lists fewer than 100,000 clones; about 81% were seen once. V shed 2 bases and J 8 bases; nucleotides not matched to a gene: 7. Germline CDR1 MNHEY, CDR2 SMNVEV (reference sequence). This CDR3 contains 15 residues. The sequenced material came from PBMCs. This rearrangement joins TRBV27 to TRBJ2-2; 8 positions match TRBD2. This sequence originates from a woman aged 40 to 55 in good health and CMV-seropositive. The CDR3 DNA follows: TGTGCCAGCAGTTTAGCGGGAGGCCCCAATGGGGAGCTGTTTTTT. It codes for CASSLAGGPNGELFF.